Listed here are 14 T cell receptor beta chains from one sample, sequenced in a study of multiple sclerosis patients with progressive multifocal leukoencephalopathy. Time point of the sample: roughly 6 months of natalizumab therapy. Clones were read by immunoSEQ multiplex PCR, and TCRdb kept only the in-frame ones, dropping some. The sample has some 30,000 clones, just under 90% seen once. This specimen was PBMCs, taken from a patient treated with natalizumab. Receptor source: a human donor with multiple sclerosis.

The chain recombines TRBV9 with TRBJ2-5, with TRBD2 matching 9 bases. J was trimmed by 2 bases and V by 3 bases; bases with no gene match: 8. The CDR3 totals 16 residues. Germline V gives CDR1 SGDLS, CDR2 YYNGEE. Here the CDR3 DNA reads TGTGCCAGCAGCGCCCTCGCTGGACTAGCGCAAGAGACCCAGTACTTC. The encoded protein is CASSALAGLAQETQYF.

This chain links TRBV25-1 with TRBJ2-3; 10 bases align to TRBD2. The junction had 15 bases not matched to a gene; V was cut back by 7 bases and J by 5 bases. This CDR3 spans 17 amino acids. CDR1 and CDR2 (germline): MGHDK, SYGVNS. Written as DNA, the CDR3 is TGTGCCAGCAACGGACTATCCAGCGGGAGGGGCGGAGATACGCAGTATTTT. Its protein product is CASNGLSSGRGGDTQYF.

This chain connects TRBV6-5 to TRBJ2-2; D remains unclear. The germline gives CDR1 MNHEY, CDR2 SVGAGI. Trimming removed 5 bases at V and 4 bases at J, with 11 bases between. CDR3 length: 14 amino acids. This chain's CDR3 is CASSQTITTGELFF. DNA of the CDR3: TGTGCCAGCAGTCAGACCATAACCACCGGGGAGCTGTTTTTT.

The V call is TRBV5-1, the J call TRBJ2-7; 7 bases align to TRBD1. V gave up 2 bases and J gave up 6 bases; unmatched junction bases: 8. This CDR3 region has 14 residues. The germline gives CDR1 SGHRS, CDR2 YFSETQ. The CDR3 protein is CASSLLGQAGEQYF. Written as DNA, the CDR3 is TGCGCCAGCAGCTTACTAGGACAGGCGGGCGAGCAGTACTTC.

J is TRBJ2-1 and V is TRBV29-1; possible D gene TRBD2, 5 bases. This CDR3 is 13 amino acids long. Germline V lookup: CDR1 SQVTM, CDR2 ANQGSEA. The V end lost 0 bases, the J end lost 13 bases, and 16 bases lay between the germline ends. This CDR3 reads CSVEDKEVRPQFF. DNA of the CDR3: TGCAGCGTTGAAGATAAGGAGGTACGCCCTCAGTTCTTC.

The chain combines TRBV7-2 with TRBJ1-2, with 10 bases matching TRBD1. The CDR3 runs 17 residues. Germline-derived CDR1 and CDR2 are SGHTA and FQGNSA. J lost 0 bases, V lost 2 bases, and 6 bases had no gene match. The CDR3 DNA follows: TGTGCCAGCAGCTTAAGGACAGGGGGTGCCTCTAACTATGGCTACACCTTC. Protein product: CASSLRTGGASNYGYTF.

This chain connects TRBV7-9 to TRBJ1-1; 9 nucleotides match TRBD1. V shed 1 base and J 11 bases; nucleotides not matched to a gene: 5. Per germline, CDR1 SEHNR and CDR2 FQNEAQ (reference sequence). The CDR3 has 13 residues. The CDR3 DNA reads TGTGCCAGCAGCTTAGTACAGGGGGCAGGGGCTTTCTTT. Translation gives CASSLVQGAGAFF.

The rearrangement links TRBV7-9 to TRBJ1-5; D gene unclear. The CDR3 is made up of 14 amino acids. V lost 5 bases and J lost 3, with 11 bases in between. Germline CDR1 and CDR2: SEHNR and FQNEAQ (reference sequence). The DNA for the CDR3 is TGTGCCAGCAGCCAGGACGGTTACAATCAGCCCCAGCATTTT. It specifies CASSQDGYNQPQHF.

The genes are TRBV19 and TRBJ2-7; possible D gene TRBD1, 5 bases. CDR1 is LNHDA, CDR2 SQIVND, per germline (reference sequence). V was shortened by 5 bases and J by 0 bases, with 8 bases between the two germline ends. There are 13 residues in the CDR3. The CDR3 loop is CASSGAVSYEQYF. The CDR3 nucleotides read TGTGCCAGTAGTGGGGCAGTCTCCTACGAGCAGTACTTC. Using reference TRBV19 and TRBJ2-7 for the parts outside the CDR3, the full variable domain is DGGITQSPKYLFRKEGQNVTLSCEQNLNHDAMYWYRQDPGQGLRLIYYSQIVNDFQKGDIAEGYSVSREKKESFPLTVTSAQKNPTAFYLCASSGAVSYEQYFGPGTRLTVT.

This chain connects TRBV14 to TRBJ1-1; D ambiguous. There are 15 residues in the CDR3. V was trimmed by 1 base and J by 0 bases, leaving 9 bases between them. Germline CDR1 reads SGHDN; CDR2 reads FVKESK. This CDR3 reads CASSQGRIMNTEAFF. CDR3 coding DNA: TGTGCCAGCAGCCAAGGGCGAATCATGAACACTGAAGCTTTCTTT.

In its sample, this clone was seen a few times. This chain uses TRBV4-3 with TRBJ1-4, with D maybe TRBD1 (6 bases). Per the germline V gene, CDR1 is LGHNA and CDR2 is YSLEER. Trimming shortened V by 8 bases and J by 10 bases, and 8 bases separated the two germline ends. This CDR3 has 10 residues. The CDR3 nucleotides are TGCGCCAGCGAGGGGGGAAAACTGTTTTTT. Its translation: CASEGGKLFF.

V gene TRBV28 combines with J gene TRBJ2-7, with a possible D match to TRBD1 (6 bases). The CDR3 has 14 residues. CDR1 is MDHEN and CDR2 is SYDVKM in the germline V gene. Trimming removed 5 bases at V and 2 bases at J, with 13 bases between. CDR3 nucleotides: TGTGCCAGCAGTGGCGACAGGTCGACCTACGAGCAGTACTTC. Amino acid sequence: CASSGDRSTYEQYF.

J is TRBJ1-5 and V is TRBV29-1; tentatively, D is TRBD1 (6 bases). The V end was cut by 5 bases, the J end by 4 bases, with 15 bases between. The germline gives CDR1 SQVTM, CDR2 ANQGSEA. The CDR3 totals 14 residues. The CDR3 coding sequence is TGCAGCGTTTCCACAGGGAAGGGGAATCAGCCCCAGCATTTT. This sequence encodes CSVSTGKGNQPQHF.

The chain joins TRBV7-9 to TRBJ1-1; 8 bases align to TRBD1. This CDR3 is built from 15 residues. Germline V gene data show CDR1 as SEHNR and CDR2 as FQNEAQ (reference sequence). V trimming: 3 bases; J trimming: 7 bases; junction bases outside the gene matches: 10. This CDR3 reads CASSLDGTGSREAFF. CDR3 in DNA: TGTGCCAGCAGCTTGGACGGGACAGGCTCCCGTGAAGCTTTCTTT.